Following are 24 T cell receptor beta chains from one sample sequenced in a study of a mutant IDH1 vaccine in newly diagnosed glioma. Documented time point: baseline, week 1 (first vaccination visit). Specified treatment: pre-vaccination baseline after standard-of-care therapy. Sequenced by immunoSEQ multiplex PCR; TCRdb stores in-frame clones only, minus some. Among 50,000 or so clones, 70% to 90% were seen once, and the ten largest hold roughly 19%. Sample: PBMCs, taken from a glioma patient treated with radiotherapy, temozolomide or both. Receptors were obtained from a man aged 18 to 29 with glioma.

V is TRBV5-6 and J is TRBJ1-4; 11 bases agree with TRBD1. CDR1 and CDR2 (germline): SGHDT, YYEEEE. The V gene end was trimmed by 5 bases and the J gene end by 3 bases; junction bases not matched to a gene: 3. This CDR3 is 15 amino acids long. This CDR3 reads CASRWTGGSNEKLFF. DNA of the CDR3: TGTGCCAGCAGGTGGACAGGGGGCTCTAATGAAAAACTGTTTTTT.

The V gene is TRBV10-3, the J gene TRBJ2-7; D is unclear. The length of the CDR3 is 15 residues. Deletions cut 4 bases from V and 4 bases from J, with 17 bases between. Germline loops: CDR1 ENHRY, CDR2 SYGVKD. CDR3 bases: TGTGCCATCAGTGCGACCGACAACAACTTTTACGAGCAGTACTTC. Translated, it gives CAISATDNNFYEQYF.

The gene calls are TRBV25-1 and TRBJ1-5, with D tentatively TRBD1 (6 bases). Between the trimmed V and J ends, which lost 2 bases and 1 base, there was a span of 12 bases. Germline values: CDR1 MGHDK, CDR2 SYGVNS. There are 16 residues in the CDR3. The CDR3 DNA follows: TGTGCCAGCAGTGAAGGGGGCAGGGGAAGCAATCAGCCCCAGCATTTT. Its translation: CASSEGGRGSNQPQHF.

The chain carries TRBV30 and TRBJ1-5, with a tentative D call TRBD1 (6 bases). The germline gives CDR1 GTSNPN, CDR2 SVGIG (reference sequence). The V and J ends lost 3 bases and 4 bases respectively, with 13 bases between them. The CDR3 sequence is 14 residues long. CDR3 in DNA: TGTGCCTGGAGCGTAGCGGGGGCGAATCAGCCCCAGCATTTT. Translated: CAWSVAGANQPQHF.

This clone has more than one count but fewer than ten. This chain joins TRBV19 and TRBJ1-1; D might be TRBD1 (5 bases). The CDR3 loop spans 14 amino acids. The V and J ends lost 7 bases and 0 bases respectively, with 12 bases between them. Germline CDR1 is LNHDA and CDR2 is SQIVND (reference sequence). CDR3 amino acids: CASTVGGLNTEAFF. The CDR3 nucleotides are TGTGCCAGTACCGTGGGGGGGTTGAACACTGAAGCTTTCTTT.

A few counts support this clone. This sequence joins TRBV10-1 and TRBJ1-5; D unresolved. V was cut by 9 bases and J by 3 bases, with 12 bases left in between. The length of the CDR3 is 13 residues. Germline V gene data show CDR1 as WNHNN and CDR2 as SYGVQD (reference sequence). The CDR3 protein is CASAGPLNQPQHF. The CDR3, as DNA: TGCGCCAGTGCCGGACCGCTCAATCAGCCCCAGCATTTT.

The CDR3 nucleotides read TGCGCCAGCAGCTTGGTTCACAACGTCCTGACTTTC. Translating gives CASSLVHNVLTF. The chain uses TRBV5-1 and TRBJ2-6; no clear D gene. V gave up 0 bases and J gave up 9 bases, with 4 bases separating them. CDR1 is SGHRS and CDR2 is YFSETQ in the germline V gene. The CDR3 is made up of 12 amino acids.

The chain recombines TRBV7-2 with TRBJ1-2, with D unresolved. The CDR3 sequence is 14 residues long. Trimming shortened V by 5 bases and J by 0 bases, and 10 bases separated the two germline ends. Germline V gives CDR1 SGHTA, CDR2 FQGNSA. The chain's CDR3 is CASSQSRANYGYTF. CDR3 nucleotide sequence: TGTGCCAGCAGCCAAAGTAGGGCTAACTATGGCTACACCTTC.

The chain links TRBV19 to TRBJ2-2; D is undetermined. The CDR3 has 14 amino acids. The V and J ends lost 8 bases and 6 bases respectively, with 16 bases between them. Germline V gene sequence: CDR1 LNHDA, CDR2 SQIVND (reference sequence). The CDR3 nucleotides read TGTGCCAGTCTCCTCCGGACGGGCTCCGGGGAGCTGTTTTTT. This translates into CASLLRTGSGELFF.

V is TRBV30 and J is TRBJ1-2; 7 bases agree with TRBD1. Germline CDR1 reads GTSNPN; CDR2 reads SVGIG (reference sequence). The CDR3 contains 14 residues. V lost 0 bases and J lost 6; bases outside the gene matches: 7. This CDR3 reads CAWSVHEGGHGYTF. For the CDR3, the DNA is TGTGCCTGGAGTGTACACGAAGGGGGCCATGGCTACACCTTC.

V usage is TRBV4-3 and J usage is TRBJ2-3; 8 bases map to TRBD2. The CDR3 loop spans 15 amino acids. V lost 4 bases to trimming and J lost 1 base; unmatched junction nucleotides: 4. The germline V gene has CDR1 LGHNA and CDR2 YSLEER. The DNA of the CDR3 is TGCGCCAGCAGCCGAGACGGGGGGGGCACAGATACGCAGTATTTT. Residues: CASSRDGGGTDTQYF.

The chain has TRBV6-5 and TRBJ1-1; 7 nucleotides match TRBD1. The CDR3 runs to 14 residues. V lost 4 bases to trimming and J lost 5 bases; unmatched junction nucleotides: 7. Germline V gene lookup returns CDR1 MNHEY and CDR2 SVGAGI. The CDR3 region is CASSLGGGRTEAFF. The CDR3 DNA sequence: TGTGCCAGCAGTTTAGGGGGCGGGAGGACTGAAGCTTTCTTT.

This clone was seen a single time. This chain links TRBV29-1 with TRBJ2-3, with D perhaps TRBD2 (6 bases). Per the germline V gene, CDR1 is SQVTM and CDR2 is ANQGSEA. V lost 5 bases and J 8 bases, leaving 11 bases between the germline ends. CDR3 length: 11 amino acids. This CDR3 reads CSVTAGLTQYF. For the CDR3, the DNA is TGCAGCGTTACGGCGGGACTTACGCAGTATTTT.

The rearrangement joins TRBV9 to TRBJ2-7, with 9 bases lining up with TRBD1. The CDR3 consists of 15 residues. With V trimmed by 4 bases and J by 3 bases, 8 bases remained unmatched. Germline V CDR1 and CDR2: SGDLS, YYNGEE. The CDR3, as DNA: TGTGCCAGCAGCCTCTCCGGGACAGGGATCTACGAGCAGTACTTC. Its protein is CASSLSGTGIYEQYF. The full variable domain, rest sourced from reference TRBV9 and TRBJ2-7, is DSGVTQTPKHLITATGQRVTLRCSPRSGDLSVYWYQQSLDQGLQFLIQYYNGEERAKGNILERFSAQQFPDLHSELNLSSLELGDSALYFCASSLSGTGIYEQYFGPGTRLTVT.

This chain links TRBV5-6 with TRBJ2-7; D could derive from TRBD1 or TRBD2 (5 bases each). V lost 3 bases to trimming and J lost 5 bases, with 15 bases between them. There are 14 residues in the CDR3. The V gene's germline CDR1 is SGHDT and CDR2 YYEEEE. The CDR3 loop reads CASSSGAGSHEQYF. In DNA, the CDR3 is TGTGCCAGCAGCTCCGGGGCAGGGTCCCACGAGCAGTACTTC.

This clone showed up just a few times. The genes are TRBV15 and TRBJ1-1, with 10 bases fitting TRBD1. Trimming cost V 0 bases and J 4 bases; bases outside gene matches: 17. The CDR3 extends over 20 amino acids. Germline V gives CDR1 LNHNV, CDR2 YYDKDF (reference sequence). CDR3 sequence reads: CATSRDILRDRGNEGTEAFF. CDR3 nucleotides: TGTGCCACCAGCAGAGACATTCTCAGGGACAGGGGAAATGAAGGCACTGAAGCTTTCTTT.

The rearrangement uses TRBV5-1 and TRBJ2-7, with a possible D match to TRBD1 (6 bases). V lost 4 bases, J lost 2 bases, and 13 bases lay in between. The germline V gene has CDR1 SGHRS and CDR2 YFSETQ. The CDR3 has 14 residues. The CDR3 reads CASSGGLRTYEQYF. Here the CDR3 DNA reads TGCGCCAGCAGCGGGGGCCTTAGAACCTACGAGCAGTACTTC.

CDR3 sequence: CASSPPGGWYNEQFF. CDR3 nucleotides: TGTGCCAGCAGTCCTCCGGGGGGCTGGTACAATGAGCAGTTCTTC. The chain links TRBV27 to TRBJ2-1; TRBD2 might be the D (7 bases). Trimming left V 5 bases short and J 4 bases short, with 15 bases between. The germline V gene encodes CDR1 MNHEY and CDR2 SMNVEV (reference sequence). The CDR3 contains 15 residues.

This chain links TRBV7-2 with TRBJ1-1; D gene unclear. Trimming removed 1 base at V and 1 base at J, with 7 bases between. This CDR3 region has 14 residues. Germline V CDR1 and CDR2: SGHTA, FQGNSA. CDR3 amino acids: CASSLDAPNTEAFF. CDR3 bases: TGTGCCAGCAGCTTAGACGCACCGAACACTGAAGCTTTCTTT.

The V call is TRBV9, the J call TRBJ2-1; D uncertain. From germline, CDR1 is SGDLS and CDR2 YYNGEE. Trimming pared 0 bases from V and 9 bases from J, leaving 4 bases between. CDR3 length: 11 residues. CDR3 sequence (DNA): TGTGCCAGCAGCGTAGTGGGTGAGCAGTTCTTC. This gives the protein CASSVVGEQFF.

This rearrangement joins TRBV5-4 to TRBJ2-2; the match to TRBD1 covers 7 bases. The CDR3 extends over 16 amino acids. The ends lost 7 bases at V and 3 bases at J; junction bases unmatched: 12. Per germline, CDR1 SGHNT and CDR2 YYREEE (reference sequence). The CDR3 DNA follows: TGTGCCAGCGGAAGAAAGGGGGCGCGGTACACCGGGGAGCTGTTTTTT. Its translation: CASGRKGARYTGELFF.

The chain employs TRBV5-1 and TRBJ2-7; D is ambiguous. Germline V gene lookup returns CDR1 SGHRS and CDR2 YFSETQ. V lost 4 bases and J lost 0, with 11 bases in between. The CDR3 is made up of 14 amino acids. The CDR3, as DNA: TGCGCCAGCAGCCTTGAAGGGCACTCCTACGAGCAGTACTTC. It codes for CASSLEGHSYEQYF.

By sample fraction, this clone is medium-sized. The same CDR3 also results from other DNA sequences found in this sample. V and J are TRBV6-5 and TRBJ1-5; unclear D gene. Trimming left V 0 bases short and J 5 bases short, with 5 bases between. This CDR3 comprises 13 residues. Germline assignment: CDR1 MNHEY and CDR2 SVGAGI. CDR3 protein: CASSYSQDQPQHF. As DNA, the CDR3 is TGTGCCAGCAGTTACTCCCAGGATCAGCCCCAGCATTTT.

The sample holds a few counts of this clone. This chain uses TRBV13 with TRBJ1-1, with D hard to call. The CDR3 totals 16 residues. CDR1 is PRHDT, CDR2 FYEKMQ, per germline (reference sequence). The ends were cut back, 2 bases at V and 5 bases at J, with 18 bases in the middle. The CDR3 loop is CASSLFGPGLETEAFF. The CDR3 DNA sequence: TGTGCCAGCAGCTTATTTGGTCCGGGTTTGGAAACTGAAGCTTTCTTT.